This T cell receptor (beta chain) was identified during a study of blood T cell repertoires in COVID-19. Across 20 to 25 US areas, participants ranged in age from 18 to 89 years. Researchers sorted participants into cohorts using their self-reported clinical history. This CDR3 is 16 amino acids long. CDR1 and CDR2 from the germline V gene are LGHNA and YNFKEQ. V was clipped by 4 bases and J by 10 bases; unmatched bases: 12. Assay used: immunoSEQ multiplex PCR; TCRdb lists only in-frame clones, some missing. The sample lists fewer than 200,000 clones, around 83% occurring once. This TCR derives from a woman aged 45-65 years in a cohort exposed to, infected with or recovered from COVID-19 (not recorded which). V gene TRBV4-2 combines with J gene TRBJ2-3, with TRBD2 matching over 12 bases. Sequencing input: PBMCs or T cells enriched from blood (not recorded which). CDR3 sequence (DNA): TGTGCCAGCAGCCCTGGAGGGTCTAGCGGGGGGGACCCGCAGTATTTT. The encoded protein is CASSPGGSSGGDPQYF.